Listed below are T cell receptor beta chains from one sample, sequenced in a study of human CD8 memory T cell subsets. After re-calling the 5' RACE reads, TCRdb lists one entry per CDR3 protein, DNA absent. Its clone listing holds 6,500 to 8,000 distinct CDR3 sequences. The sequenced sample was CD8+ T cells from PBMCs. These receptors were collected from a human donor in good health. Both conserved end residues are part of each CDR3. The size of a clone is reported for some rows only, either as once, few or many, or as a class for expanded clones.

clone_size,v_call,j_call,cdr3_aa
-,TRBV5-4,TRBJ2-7,CASSRTGASYDEQYF
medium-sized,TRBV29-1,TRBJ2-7,CSVGRGSYEQYF
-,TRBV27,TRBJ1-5,CASSLSWGNQPQHF
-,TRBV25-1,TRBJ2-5,CASSEHREEETQYF
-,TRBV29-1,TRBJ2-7,CSVAGPLADSYEQYF
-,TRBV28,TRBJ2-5,CASSSPQDRAEETQYF
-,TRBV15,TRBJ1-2,CATSSYRTGAGYTF
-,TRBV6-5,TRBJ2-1,CASKEGLAGVLQFF
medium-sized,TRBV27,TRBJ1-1,CASSFAGLNTEAFF
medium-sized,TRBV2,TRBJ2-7,CASGNPGQGDYYEQYF
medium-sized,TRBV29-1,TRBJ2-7,CSVEVQQTYEQYF
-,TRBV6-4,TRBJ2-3,CASSDSASGEVVGQYF
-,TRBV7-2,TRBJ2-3,CASSHVTGLRGDTQYF
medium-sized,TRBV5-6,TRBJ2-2,CASSLEGTGSTGELFF
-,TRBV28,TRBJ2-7,CASPHPTSLRKASGASYEQYF
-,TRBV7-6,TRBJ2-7,CASSPTSGSYDEQYF
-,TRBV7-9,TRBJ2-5,CASSLGGRETQYF
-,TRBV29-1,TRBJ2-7,CSVELGQATYEQYF
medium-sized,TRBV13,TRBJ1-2,CASSSGVGYGYTF
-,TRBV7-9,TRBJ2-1,CASSFDRGEQFF
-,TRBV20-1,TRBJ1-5,CSATDRGEVQPQHF
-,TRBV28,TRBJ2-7,CASSPAGGTPSYEQYF
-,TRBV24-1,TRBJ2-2,CATSDVTSGSGTGELFF
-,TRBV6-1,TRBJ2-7,CATGLMGEKYF
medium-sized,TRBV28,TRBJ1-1,CASRLTLDRADEAFF
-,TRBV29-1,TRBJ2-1,CSLRDYSYNEQFF
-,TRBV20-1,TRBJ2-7,CSATDNYSYEQYF